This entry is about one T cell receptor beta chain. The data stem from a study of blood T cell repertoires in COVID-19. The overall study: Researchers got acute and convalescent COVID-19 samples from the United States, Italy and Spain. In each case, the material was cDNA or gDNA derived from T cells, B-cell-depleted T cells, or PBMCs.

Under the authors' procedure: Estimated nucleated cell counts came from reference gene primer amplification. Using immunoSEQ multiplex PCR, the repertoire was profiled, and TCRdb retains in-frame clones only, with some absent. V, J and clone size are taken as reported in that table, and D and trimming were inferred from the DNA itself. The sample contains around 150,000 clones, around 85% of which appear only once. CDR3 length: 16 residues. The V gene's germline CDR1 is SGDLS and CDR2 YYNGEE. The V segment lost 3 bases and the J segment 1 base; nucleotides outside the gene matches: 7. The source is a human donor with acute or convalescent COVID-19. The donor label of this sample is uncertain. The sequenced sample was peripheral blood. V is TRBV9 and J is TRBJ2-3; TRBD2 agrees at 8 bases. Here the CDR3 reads CASSAAGTRRTDTQYF. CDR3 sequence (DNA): TGTGCCAGCAGCGCGGCCGGGACTAGACGCACAGATACGCAGTATTTT.